The 29 T cell receptor beta chains listed next were all sequenced from one sample in a study of blood T cell repertoires in COVID-19. Measured with immunoSEQ multiplex PCR; TCRdb has only the in-frame clones, and not every one. The sample shows more than 250,000 clones, about 91% of them seen only once. Material for sequencing was peripheral blood. The receptors were gathered from a woman aged 30 to 39 with COVID-19, enrolled during active disease.

The chain carries TRBV28 and TRBJ1-2; D perhaps matches TRBD1 (5 bases). Per germline, CDR1 MDHEN and CDR2 SYDVKM. The CDR3 runs 12 residues. V was pared by 8 bases and J by 5 bases, with 12 bases between. CDR3 region: CASRPKGYGYTF. The CDR3 DNA sequence: TGTGCCAGCCGTCCAAAGGGGTATGGCTACACCTTC.

This chain joins TRBV2 and TRBJ2-5, with a possible D match to TRBD1 (7 bases). V was pared by 6 bases and J by 4 bases, with 15 bases between. Germline V gene lookup returns CDR1 SNHLY and CDR2 FYNNEI. This CDR3 is built from 14 residues. DNA for the CDR3: TGTGCCAGCAGAGAAAACAGGGGAGGAGAGACCCAGTACTTC. Protein sequence: CASRENRGGETQYF. The whole variable domain, filled in from reference TRBV2 and TRBJ2-5, reads EPEVTQTPSHQVTQMGQEVILRCVPISNHLYFYWYRQILGQKVEFLVSFYNNEISEKSEIFDDQFSVERPDGSNFTLKIRSTKLEDSAMYFCASRENRGGETQYFGPGTRLLVL.

This clone has just a few counts. The same CDR3 can be traced to other DNA sequences in this sample. The genes are TRBV18 and TRBJ1-2, with D uncertain. This CDR3 spans 13 amino acids. V gave up 3 bases and J gave up 3 bases, with 8 bases separating them. Germline V gene sequence: CDR1 KGHSH, CDR2 LQKENI. CDR3 bases: TGTGCCAGCTCACCTGACACTGACTATGGCTACACCTTC. It translates to CASSPDTDYGYTF.

The chain joins TRBV7-2 to TRBJ1-2; TRBD1 matches 10 bases. V was clipped by 5 bases and J by 7 bases; unmatched bases: 13. CDR1 and CDR2 (germline): SGHTA, FQGNSA. CDR3 length equals 16 residues. CDR3 nucleotides: TGTGCCAGCAGCGGGGCCGCGACAGGGGGCGCCTCTGGCTACACCTTC. Translating gives CASSGAATGGASGYTF.

The CDR3 sequence: CASSQEDSSPLHF. The CDR3 nucleotides read TGTGCCAGCAGCCAAGAAGACAGTTCACCCCTCCACTTT. The V call is TRBV3-1 (or the pseudogene TRBV3-2), the J call TRBJ1-6, with D tentatively TRBD1 (5 bases). CDR3 length: 13 residues. Per the germline V gene, CDR1 is LGHDT and CDR2 is YNNKEL (reference sequence). The germline V and J ends were trimmed by 0 bases and 9 bases, with 6 bases remaining between them.

The chain combines TRBV2 with TRBJ1-6; a weak D match, TRBD1 (6 bases). The germline gives CDR1 SNHLY, CDR2 FYNNEI. The CDR3 contains 15 residues. The germline V and J ends were trimmed by 6 bases and 0 bases, with 9 bases remaining between them. The CDR3 nucleotides are TGTGCCAGCAGCACGGACAGCTCCTATAATTCACCCCTCCACTTT. It is translated as CASSTDSSYNSPLHF.

The chain joins TRBV19 to TRBJ1-5; D remains ambiguous. This CDR3 is built from 14 residues. Trimming pared 2 bases from V and 10 bases from J, leaving 15 bases between. The germline CDR1 and CDR2 sequences are LNHDA and SQIVND (reference sequence). For the CDR3, the DNA is TGTGCCAGTAGTATAAGTTCTGCGAATCGCCCCCAGCATTTT. It yields the protein CASSISSANRPQHF.

The chain links TRBV6-1 to TRBJ1-1; D is unclear. The CDR3 is made up of 16 amino acids. V was shortened by 2 bases and J by 0 bases, with 13 bases between the two germline ends. Germline CDR1 reads MNHNS; CDR2 reads SASEGT. The CDR3 spells CASSEWAELMNTEAFF. In DNA form, the CDR3 reads TGTGCCAGCAGTGAATGGGCAGAGCTTATGAACACTGAAGCTTTCTTT.

A word on this clone: At the DNA level, this CDR3 is encoded by other sequences in the same sample as well. The chain combines TRBV6-5 with TRBJ1-2; 7 bases map to TRBD1. Germline lookup yields CDR1 MNHEY and CDR2 SVGAGI. Trimming took 5 bases from V and 2 from J; bases not matched to a gene: 2. This CDR3 comprises 13 residues. The CDR3 protein is CASSRDSNYGYTF. The CDR3 DNA is TGTGCCAGCAGTAGGGACAGCAACTATGGCTACACCTTC.

This clone was observed once. This chain connects TRBV7-9 to TRBJ1-1; 7 bases match TRBD1. V trimming: 4 bases; J trimming: 0 bases; junction bases outside the gene matches: 5. The CDR3 covers 15 residues. Per germline, CDR1 SEHNR and CDR2 FQNEAQ (reference sequence). The CDR3 DNA follows: TGTGCCAGCAGCTCTCCGACAGGGATGAACACTGAAGCTTTCTTT. Its protein is CASSSPTGMNTEAFF.

This rearrangement joins TRBV30 to TRBJ1-2, with 8 bases matching TRBD1. The CDR3 runs 15 residues. V lost 0 bases, J lost 5 bases, and 8 bases stayed unmatched. Germline V gene lookup returns CDR1 GTSNPN and CDR2 SVGIG (reference sequence). Here the CDR3 reads CAWSVHQGARYGYTF. The CDR3 bases are TGTGCCTGGAGTGTACATCAGGGGGCTCGGTATGGCTACACCTTC.

Only one count was recorded for this clone. The chain has TRBV5-4 and TRBJ2-5, with 10 bases that match TRBD2. The CDR3 covers 17 residues. The ends lost 3 bases at V and 2 bases at J; junction bases unmatched: 10. Germline CDR1 SGHNT, CDR2 YYREEE (reference sequence). CDR3 amino acids: CASSSEVVAGGQETQYF. The CDR3 coding sequence is TGTGCCAGCAGCTCGGAGGTGGTAGCGGGGGGACAAGAGACCCAGTACTTC.

The chain combines TRBV20-1 with TRBJ1-6, with D perhaps matching TRBD1 (5 bases). CDR3 length: 13 residues. In germline, CDR1 is DFQATT, CDR2 SNEGSKA (reference sequence). Trimming pared 3 bases from V and 9 bases from J, leaving 12 bases between. CDR3 sequence: CSASRSGLSPLHF. The CDR3 nucleotides read TGCAGTGCTAGTAGGTCAGGGCTTTCACCCCTCCACTTT.

The CDR3 here is CASKPSPAAAPNYGYTF. CDR3 bases: TGTGCCAGTAAGCCGAGCCCCGCGGCAGCTCCTAACTATGGCTACACCTTC. V is TRBV19 and J is TRBJ1-2; no definite D call. The CDR3 contains 17 residues. The germline V gene has CDR1 LNHDA and CDR2 SQIVND (reference sequence). V lost 7 bases to trimming and J lost 0 bases, with 21 bases between them.

The V gene is TRBV2, the J gene TRBJ2-1, with D maybe TRBD2 (5 bases). The CDR3 is made up of 13 amino acids. CDR1 is SNHLY, CDR2 FYNNEI, per germline. Trimming removed 8 bases at V and 4 bases at J, with 12 bases between. The CDR3 DNA reads as TGTGCCAGCGGGAGCAGACCATACAATGAGCAGTTCTTC. It codes for CASGSRPYNEQFF.

Here the CDR3 DNA reads TGTGCCAGCAGTTCTGACATGGGTGGGACCATATATTTT. This codes for CASSSDMGGTIYF. The V gene is TRBV2, the J gene TRBJ1-3; D call uncertain. The CDR3 totals 13 residues. The V end lost 5 bases, the J end lost 10 bases, and 15 bases lay between the germline ends. Germline CDR1 and CDR2: SNHLY and FYNNEI.

This clone occurred once. This chain connects TRBV6-4 to TRBJ1-1; a weak D match, TRBD1 (5 bases). V lost 8 bases, J lost 3 bases, and 13 bases lay in between. CDR1 is MRHNA, CDR2 SNTAGT, per germline. This CDR3 has 13 residues. The CDR3 spells CASAYRLDTEAFF. The CDR3 region has the DNA TGTGCCAGCGCATACAGGTTGGACACTGAAGCTTTCTTT.

This chain uses TRBV2 with TRBJ1-5; no reliable D call. CDR1 is SNHLY, CDR2 FYNNEI, per germline. This CDR3 comprises 12 residues. Trimming stripped 6 bases from V and 5 bases from J, with 8 bases between. Written as DNA, the CDR3 is TGTGCCAGCAGAGACACCGATCAGCCCCAGCATTTT. Residues: CASRDTDQPQHF.

The chain couples TRBV6-6 to TRBJ2-5; 7 bases agree with TRBD1. This CDR3 is built from 14 residues. The germline gives CDR1 MNHNY, CDR2 SVGAGI (reference sequence). V shed 5 bases and J 2 bases; nucleotides not matched to a gene: 5. As DNA, the CDR3 is TGTGCCAGCAGTCCCCGGACAGGACAAGAGACCCAGTACTTC. Amino acids: CASSPRTGQETQYF.

V and J are TRBV18 and TRBJ2-1; TRBD2 aligns across 11 bases. The ends lost 3 bases at V and 4 bases at J; junction bases unmatched: 8. From germline, CDR1 is KGHSH and CDR2 LQKENI. The CDR3 length is 17 residues. The CDR3 DNA is TGTGCCAGCTCACCTCAACGACTAGCGGGGCGATACAATGAGCAGTTCTTC. It translates to CASSPQRLAGRYNEQFF.

This chain uses TRBV6-5 with TRBJ1-1; 8 nucleotides line up with TRBD1. V dropped 4 bases and J dropped 4; count of bases not matched to a gene: 2. Looked up from germline, CDR1 is MNHEY and CDR2 is SVGAGI. The CDR3 has 13 residues. CDR3 sequence (DNA): TGTGCCAGCAGTTCAACAGGGGGCACTGAAGCTTTCTTT. Protein: CASSSTGGTEAFF.

This chain joins TRBV6-4 and TRBJ1-1; possibly TRBD1 for D (5 bases). Trimming removed 0 bases from V and 1 base from J, with 9 bases in between. Germline V gives CDR1 MRHNA, CDR2 SNTAGT. The CDR3 runs to 15 residues. CDR3 in DNA: TGTGCCAGCAGTGACTCCAGGGTTCGGAACACTGAAGCTTTCTTT. This translates into CASSDSRVRNTEAFF.

The chain is built from TRBV11-2 and TRBJ1-2; tentatively, D is TRBD1 (6 bases). The V end was cut by 1 base, the J end by 8 bases, with 14 bases between. Per germline, CDR1 SGHAT and CDR2 FQNNGV. CDR3 length: 14 amino acids. DNA for the CDR3: TGTGCCAGCAGCTTAGGAGGCGGGGGCGAGGGCTACACCTTC. It specifies CASSLGGGGEGYTF.

The gene calls are TRBV4-1 and TRBJ1-2; 9 bases map to TRBD1. Germline V gene sequence: CDR1 MGHRA, CDR2 YSYEKL. This CDR3 contains 17 residues. Germline trimming cut 2 bases from V and 7 bases from J; bases unmatched to any gene: 14. The CDR3 here is CASSQPGQGRFGFGYTF. CDR3 bases: TGCGCCAGCAGCCAACCGGGACAGGGCCGCTTTGGTTTTGGCTACACCTTC.

The rearrangement links TRBV7-2 to TRBJ2-2; 13 bases match TRBD2. The CDR3 has 15 amino acids. J lost 5 bases, V lost 7 bases, and 4 bases had no gene match. Germline CDR1 and CDR2: SGHTA and FQGNSA. Written as DNA, the CDR3 is TGTGCCAGCACGACTAGCGGGGGGATTACCGGGGAGCTGTTTTTT. It codes for CASTTSGGITGELFF. Based on the CDR3 plus reference TRBV7-2 and TRBJ2-2, the full variable domain is GAGVSQSPSNKVTEKGKDVELRCDPISGHTALYWYRQSLGQGLEFLIYFQGNSAPDKSGLPSDRFSAERTGGSVSTLTIQRTQQEDSAVYLCASTTSGGITGELFFGEGSRLTVL.

J is TRBJ2-7 and V is TRBV19; TRBD1 matches 9 bases. V lost 5 bases, J lost 6 bases, and 5 bases stayed unmatched. Germline CDR1 and CDR2: LNHDA and SQIVND (reference sequence). The CDR3 loop spans 13 amino acids. The CDR3 sequence is CASSLDRGSEQYF. As DNA, the CDR3 is TGTGCCAGTAGTCTGGACAGGGGTTCCGAGCAGTACTTC.

This clone is a singleton in its sample. This chain joins TRBV3-1 (or the pseudogene TRBV3-2) and TRBJ1-5; D not certain. The V and J ends lost 4 bases and 0 bases respectively, with 25 bases between them. CDR1 and CDR2 from the germline V gene are LGHDT and YNNKEL (reference sequence). This CDR3 has 20 amino acids. This CDR3 is CASSPACSGISLNSNQPQHF. CDR3 bases: TGTGCCAGCAGCCCCGCATGTTCGGGGATCTCCCTTAATAGCAATCAGCCCCAGCATTTT.

The V gene is TRBV2, the J gene TRBJ2-5, with D possibly matching TRBD1 (6 bases). The DNA end is a closer match to TRBJ2-7, so the J assignment may be wrong. The CDR3 runs to 16 residues. From germline, CDR1 is SNHLY and CDR2 FYNNEI. The CDR3 DNA reads as TGTGCCAGCAGTGAACAGGGGTGGGGGACCATCCACGAGCAGTACTTC. Protein product: CASSEQGWGTIHEQYF.

The rearrangement links TRBV6-5 to TRBJ1-1, with a possible D match to TRBD1 (5 bases). The CDR3 contains 14 residues. Between the trimmed V and J ends, which lost 0 bases and 1 base, there was a span of 6 bases. Germline assignment: CDR1 MNHEY and CDR2 SVGAGI. CDR3 DNA sequence: TGTGCCAGCAGTTACTCTACAGGGAACACTGAAGCTTTCTTT. Translation gives CASSYSTGNTEAFF.